This TCR beta chain originates from a study of T cell clones after liver transplantation. Whole-study context: Liver transplant recipients had immunosuppression withdrawal attempted within 2 years. TCRbeta sequencing after a pre-transplant mixed lymphocyte reaction identified graft-donor-reactive clones, later tracked in post-transplant blood. Apart from a few HCV-positive recipients, transplants were for non-autoimmune, non-viral reasons.

Libraries were prepared by immunoSEQ multiplex PCR; TCRdb keeps only in-frame clonotypes and omits some of them. The sample records about 100,000 clones, roughly 80% being singletons. V gave up 5 bases and J gave up 7 bases, with 15 bases separating them. Germline V CDR1 and CDR2: GTSNPN, SVGIG (reference sequence). This CDR3 is built from 14 residues. The specimen was CD4+ T cells from blood, collected before liver transplant. V and J are TRBV30 and TRBJ1-6; possibly TRBD1 for D (5 bases). The TCR sequence derives from a human donor who received a liver transplant. CDR3 sequence: CAWGASGRNSPLHF. Here the CDR3 DNA reads TGTGCCTGGGGGGCCTCGGGAAGGAATTCACCCCTCCACTTT.